These 14 T cell receptor beta chains originate from one sample sequenced in a study of Graves' ophthalmopathy and Graves' hyperthyroidism. Amplified TCR beta CDR3 regions were obtained using RNA transcripts as template. The workflow started with a first-round RT-PCR run with HTBI primers and then moved on to a second-round multiplex PCR. In TCRdb, the multiplex PCR reads were re-called with MiXCR into one record per CDR3 protein. The data contain approximately 500,000 distinct CDR3 sequences, approximately 14% of them seen just once; the ten biggest clones take up approximately 9.8%. Sequenced material: blood. These receptor sequences come from a woman younger than 45 with Graves' ophthalmopathy.

V usage is TRBV30 and J usage is TRBJ1-1; 7 bases map to TRBD1. The J segment lost 2 bases and the V segment lost 2 bases, leaving 5 bases of the junction unmatched. The V gene's germline CDR1 is GTSNPN and CDR2 SVGIG (reference sequence). The CDR3 has 14 amino acids. This CDR3 reads CAWSRTGRNTEAFF. For the CDR3, the DNA is TGTGCCTGGAGTCGGACAGGAAGAAACACTGAAGCTTTCTTT.

This clonotype was seen just once. The chain links TRBV6-1 to TRBJ1-1; D is uncertain. V lost 4 bases, J lost 1 base, and 7 bases lay in between. The CDR3 extends over 13 amino acids. Germline-derived CDR1 and CDR2 are MNHNS and SASEGT. Here the CDR3 reads CASSGYPNTEAFF. The CDR3 DNA sequence: TGTGCCAGCAGTGGTTACCCGAACACTGAAGCTTTCTTT.

As for this clonotype: The junction shows a germline mismatch at one end, possibly a read error. The V call is TRBV15, the J call TRBJ1-2; D is ambiguous. CDR3 size: 13 residues. Germline loops: CDR1 LNHNV, CDR2 YYDKDF (reference sequence). CDR3 protein: CATSKDADYGYIF. CDR3 coding DNA: TGTGCCACCAGCAAAGACGCCGACTATGGCTACATCTTC.

This chain uses TRBV6-5 with TRBJ2-2; 8 bases align to TRBD2. The germline CDR1 and CDR2 sequences are MNHEY and SVGAGI. The CDR3 has 17 amino acids. V was clipped by 0 bases and J by 1 base; unmatched bases: 4. CDR3 region: CASSYSLGRGNTGELFF. In DNA, the CDR3 is TGTGCCAGCAGTTACTCGCTCGGGAGGGGGAACACCGGGGAGCTGTTTTTT.

Many counts were recorded for this clonotype. V gene TRBV7-8 combines with J gene TRBJ2-7; the match to TRBD2 covers 10 bases. The CDR3 sequence is 17 residues long. Germline CDR1 reads SGHVS; CDR2 reads FQNEAQ. J gave up 3 bases and V 5 bases, and 13 bases lay outside the gene matches. For the CDR3, the DNA is TGTGCCAGCAGCGACCGACTAGCGGGCGCATCGGGCTACGAGCAGTACTTC. Amino acids: CASSDRLAGASGYEQYF.

The chain links TRBV12-3 or TRBV12-4 to TRBJ2-7, with D possibly being TRBD1 (6 bases). The CDR3 consists of 15 residues. Trimming removed 5 bases from V and 6 bases from J, with 20 bases in between. In nucleotides, the CDR3 is TGTGCCAGCAGTGGCAGTAGGGGGTATGGTAGCGAGCAGTACTTC. It translates to CASSGSRGYGSEQYF.

This clonotype has ten or more counts. V is TRBV28 and J is TRBJ2-4; D might be TRBD1 (6 bases). Germline V gene sequence: CDR1 MDHEN, CDR2 SYDVKM. The CDR3 extends over 20 amino acids. V was trimmed by 3 bases and J by 0 bases, leaving 24 bases between them. The CDR3 sequence is CASSFSVTGKDFLAKNIQYF. As DNA, the CDR3 is TGTGCCAGCAGTTTTTCGGTTACAGGGAAAGATTTCCTAGCCAAAAACATTCAGTACTTC. Using reference TRBV28 and TRBJ2-4 for the parts outside the CDR3, the full variable domain is DVKVTQSSRYLVKRTGEKVFLECVQDMDHENMFWYRQDPGLGLRLIYFSYDVKMKEKGDIPEGYSVSREKKERFSLILESASTNQTSMYLCASSFSVTGKDFLAKNIQYFGAGTRLSVL.

The V gene is TRBV20-1, the J gene TRBJ2-2; TRBD2 aligns across 7 bases. Per the germline V gene, CDR1 is DFQATT and CDR2 is SNEGSKA (reference sequence). This CDR3 contains 15 residues. V shed 1 base, J shed 5 bases, and the junction held 7 bases outside the gene matches. The CDR3 region is CSARAVGGGTGELFF. CDR3 sequence (DNA): TGCAGTGCTAGAGCTGTGGGGGGAGGGACCGGGGAGCTGTTTTTT.

About this clonotype itself: A read error may account for a junction end that differs from germline. The CDR3 reads CASSFSLPGGDLFF. CDR3 DNA: TGCGCCAGCAGCTTTTCCCTGCCCGGTGGGGATCTGTTTTTT. The J gene is TRBJ2-2, the V gene TRBV5-1, with D uncertain. CDR1 and CDR2 from the germline V gene are SGHRS and YFSETQ. The CDR3 is 14 residues long.

This clonotype came up many times. The chain carries TRBV28 and TRBJ1-1; TRBD1 is a possible D gene (6 bases). V lost 2 bases and J lost 0, with 16 bases in between. The germline gives CDR1 MDHEN, CDR2 SYDVKM. The CDR3 has 17 residues. CDR3 amino acids: CASSLIRGHSMNTEAFF. As DNA, the CDR3 is TGTGCCAGCAGTTTAATTAGGGGACATTCAATGAACACTGAAGCTTTCTTT.

This clonotype was observed at least ten times. V usage is TRBV9 and J usage is TRBJ2-5; unclear D gene. This CDR3 has 15 amino acids. Trimming stripped 0 bases from V and 0 bases from J, with 9 bases between. CDR1 SGDLS and CDR2 YYNGEE come from the germline V gene. The CDR3 DNA reads TGTGCCAGCAGCGTAGACCCCCTGTACCAAGAGACCCAGTACTTC. Translating gives CASSVDPLYQETQYF. Full variable domain (missing parts from reference TRBV9 and TRBJ2-5): DSGVTQTPKHLITATGQRVTLRCSPRSGDLSVYWYQQSLDQGLQFLIQYYNGEERAKGNILERFSAQQFPDLHSELNLSSLELGDSALYFCASSVDPLYQETQYFGPGTRLLVL.

Notes on this clonotype: A read error is possible here, since a much larger clone lies one base away. The chain couples TRBV20-1 to TRBJ1-1; D is uncertain. CDR1 is DFQATT, CDR2 SNEGSKA, per germline (reference sequence). The CDR3 runs to 14 residues. The CDR3: CSARVGTANTESFF. The CDR3 region has the DNA TGCAGTGCTAGAGTGGGCACAGCGAACACTGAATCTTTCTTT.

The table lists this clonotype with many counts. The V gene is TRBV30, the J gene TRBJ1-5; D not certain. Looked up from germline, CDR1 is GTSNPN and CDR2 is SVGIG (reference sequence). The CDR3 totals 13 residues. V lost 1 base, J lost 2 bases, and 6 bases lay in between. The CDR3 nucleotides read TGTGCCTGGAGTGCCCGGGGCAATCAGCCCCAGCATTTT. As protein: CAWSARGNQPQHF.

V is TRBV6-5 and J is TRBJ1-5, with D maybe TRBD1 (6 bases). Trimming cost V 2 bases and J 6 bases, with 14 bases left between them. Germline V CDR1 and CDR2: MNHEY, SVGAGI. This CDR3 is built from 15 residues. For the CDR3, the DNA is TGTGCCAGCAGTTACCAAGACAGGATTCGTCAGCCCCAGCATTTT. This codes for CASSYQDRIRQPQHF.